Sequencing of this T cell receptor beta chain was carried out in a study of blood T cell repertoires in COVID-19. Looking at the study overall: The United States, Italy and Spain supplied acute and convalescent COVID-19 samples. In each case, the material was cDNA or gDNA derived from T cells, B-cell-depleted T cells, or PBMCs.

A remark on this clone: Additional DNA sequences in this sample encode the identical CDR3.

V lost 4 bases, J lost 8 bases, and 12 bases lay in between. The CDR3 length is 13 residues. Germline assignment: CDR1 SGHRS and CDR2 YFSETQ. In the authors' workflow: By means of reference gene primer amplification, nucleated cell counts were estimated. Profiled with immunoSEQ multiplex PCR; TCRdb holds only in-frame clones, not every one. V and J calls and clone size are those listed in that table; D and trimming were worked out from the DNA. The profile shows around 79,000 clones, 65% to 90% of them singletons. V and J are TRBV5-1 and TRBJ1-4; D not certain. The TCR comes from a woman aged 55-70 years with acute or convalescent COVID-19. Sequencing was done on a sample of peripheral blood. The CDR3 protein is CASSLGRGEKLFF. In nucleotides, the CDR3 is TGCGCCAGCAGCCTAGGACGAGGGGAAAAACTGTTTTTT.